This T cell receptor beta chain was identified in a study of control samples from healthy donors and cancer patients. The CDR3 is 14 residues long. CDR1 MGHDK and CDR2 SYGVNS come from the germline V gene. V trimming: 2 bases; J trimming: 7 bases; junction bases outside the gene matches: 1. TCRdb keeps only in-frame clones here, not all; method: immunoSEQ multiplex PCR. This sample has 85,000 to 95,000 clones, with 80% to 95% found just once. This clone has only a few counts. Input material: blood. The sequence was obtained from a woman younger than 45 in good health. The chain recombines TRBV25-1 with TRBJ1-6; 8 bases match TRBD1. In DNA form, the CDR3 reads TGTGCCAGCAGTGAACAGGGGGCCAATTCACCCCTCCACTTT. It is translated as CASSEQGANSPLHF.